These T cell receptor beta chains were read from a single sample in a study of blood T cells in healthy people across ages. TCRdb ran MiXCR on the 5' RACE reads and lists one entry per CDR3 protein. The sample yields approximately 880,000 distinct CDR3 sequences, roughly 43% seen once. Sequences were obtained from blood. The origin of the receptors is a young man in good health. CDR3s include the opening cysteine and the closing phenylalanine or tryptophan. D genes are given only for firm matches. Clone size, where shown, is once, few, many, or a class for clones that have expanded.

TRBJ2-1,TRBV6-2/TRBV6-3,TRBD1,-,CASSLSRQGLDEQFF,TGTGCCAGCAGCCTCTCTCGACAGGGGTTGGATGAGCAGTTCTTC
TRBJ2-3,TRBV28,TRBD2,-,CASSTSGDSTDTQYF,TGTGCCAGCAGCACTAGCGGGGATAGCACAGATACGCAGTATTTT
TRBJ1-5,TRBV6-5,-,-,CASRGIGNLPQHF,TGTGCCAGCAGGGGGATTGGCAATCTGCCCCAGCATTTT
TRBJ1-2,TRBV19,-,-,CASSDDGKVNYGYTF,TGTGCCAGTAGTGATGACGGAAAAGTTAACTATGGCTACACCTTC
TRBJ1-2,TRBV5-6,-,-,CASSLRINDYGYTF,TGTGCCAGCAGCTTGCGGATAAACGACTATGGCTACACCTTC
TRBJ2-1,TRBV29-1,TRBD2,-,CSASGWSNEQFF,TGCAGCGCTAGCGGGTGGTCCAATGAGCAGTTCTTC
TRBJ2-1,TRBV28,-,-,CASTRTYNEQFF,TGTGCCAGCACAAGGACCTACAATGAGCAGTTCTTC
TRBJ2-6,TRBV27,-,-,CASSSAGGSSGANVLTF,TGTGCCAGCAGTTCGGCCGGGGGTAGCTCTGGGGCCAACGTCCTGACTTTC
TRBJ1-6,TRBV12-3/TRBV12-4,-,-,CASSEGFSYNSPLHF,TGTGCCAGCAGCGAGGGGTTCTCCTATAATTCACCCCTCCACTTT
TRBJ2-2,TRBV27,TRBD1,once,CASSLTTGGGNGELFF,TGTGCCAGCAGTTTAACGACAGGGGGCGGGAACGGGGAGCTGTTTTTT
TRBJ2-7,TRBV3-1,-,-,CASSQVGSSRYEQYF,TGTGCCAGCAGCCAAGTTGGGTCTAGTCGCTACGAGCAGTACTTC
TRBJ1-4,TRBV29-1,TRBD1,-,CSARQGAGEKLFF,TGCAGCGCCAGACAGGGGGCCGGTGAAAAACTGTTTTTT
TRBJ2-3,TRBV2,TRBD2,-,CASISGGTLHTQYF,TGTGCCAGCATCAGCGGGGGTACCCTCCATACGCAGTATTTT
TRBJ2-1,TRBV3-1,-,few,CASSHRGEQFF,TGTGCCAGCAGCCACCGGGGAGAGCAGTTCTTC
TRBJ1-1,TRBV21-1,-,-,CASRPRGGSAEAFF,TGTGCCAGCAGGCCTAGGGGTGGTAGCGCTGAAGCTTTCTTT
TRBJ2-5,TRBV20-1,-,few,CSAEDRTSTQETQYF,TGCAGTGCTGAAGATCGGACGTCAACTCAAGAGACCCAGTACTTC
TRBJ1-2,TRBV27,-,few,CASSLWGNDSPNYGYTF,TGTGCCAGCAGTTTATGGGGCAATGATAGTCCTAACTATGGCTACACCTTC
TRBJ2-1,TRBV7-9,-,-,CASSLDRFYEQFF,TGTGCCAGCAGCTTAGACCGGTTCTATGAGCAGTTCTTC
TRBJ2-2,TRBV2,-,-,CASRVTRPGTGELFF,TGTGCCAGCAGGGTGACTCGACCGGGCACCGGGGAGCTGTTTTTT
TRBJ2-7,TRBV4-2,TRBD2,-,CASSQDLAAGTSGILYEQYF,TGTGCCAGCAGCCAAGATCTTGCGGCCGGGACTAGCGGGATCCTTTACGAGCAGTACTTC
TRBJ1-1,TRBV7-8,-,-,CASSLPQVPEAFF,TGTGCCAGCAGCTTACCACAGGTCCCTGAAGCTTTCTTT
TRBJ2-1,TRBV6-1,-,-,CATSPYTSYNEQFF,TGTGCCACCAGTCCATACACCTCCTACAATGAGCAGTTCTTC
TRBJ2-7,TRBV20-1,TRBD2,-,CSAPTPGTTSRQYF,TGCAGTGCTCCAACCCCCGGGACTACCTCAAGGCAGTACTTC
TRBJ1-1,TRBV7-2,-,-,CASSPRSGYEAFF,TGTGCCAGCAGCCCCCGGTCCGGGTATGAAGCTTTCTTT
TRBJ2-1,TRBV29-1,-,many,CSVANGFYNEQFF,TGCAGCGTGGCCAACGGATTTTACAATGAGCAGTTCTTC
TRBJ2-5,TRBV28,-,-,CASSFWDRTVAQYF,TGTGCCAGCAGTTTCTGGGACCGAACGGTGGCCCAGTACTTC
TRBJ2-7,TRBV4-2,-,few,CASSQAGTNSYEQYF,TGTGCCAGCAGCCAAGCCGGGACAAACTCCTACGAGCAGTACTTC
TRBJ1-2,TRBV6-5,-,-,CASSYSRVAAYGYTF,TGTGCCAGCAGTTACTCGCGGGTGGCCGCGTATGGCTACACCTTC
TRBJ2-1,TRBV7-4,-,few,CASSLKEGNEQFF,TGTGCCAGCAGCTTAAAAGAGGGCAATGAGCAGTTCTTC
TRBJ2-3,TRBV20-1,TRBD2,-,CSARDAGGGTDTQYF,TGCAGTGCTAGAGATGCGGGGGGCGGCACAGATACGCAGTATTTT
TRBJ2-5,TRBV6-6,-,-,CASSYSGTGQNEQYF,TGTGCCAGCAGTTACTCGGGTACAGGGCAGAATGAGCAGTACTTC
TRBJ2-3,TRBV7-9,-,-,CASTIGGDVDTQYF,TGTGCCAGCACCATTGGGGGAGACGTAGATACGCAGTATTTT
TRBJ2-1,TRBV20-1,TRBD2,-,CSASVLAGGRSYNEQFF,TGCAGTGCTAGTGTTTTAGCGGGGGGGCGTAGCTACAATGAGCAGTTCTTC
TRBJ1-1,TRBV6-5,-,-,CASSGLSRNTEAFF,TGTGCCAGCAGTGGTTTGTCTCGGAACACTGAAGCTTTCTTT
TRBJ2-7,TRBV6-5,-,-,CASSYSTGLSYEQYF,TGTGCCAGCAGTTACTCGACAGGCCTCTCCTACGAGCAGTACTTC
TRBJ2-7,TRBV3-1,-,few,CASSQDSNRDEQYF,TGTGCCAGCAGCCAAGATTCGAATCGCGACGAGCAGTACTTC
TRBJ2-3,TRBV5-1,-,few,CASSLADDTGDTQYF,TGCGCCAGCAGCTTGGCGGATGACACGGGAGATACGCAGTATTTT
TRBJ2-7,TRBV10-3,-,many,CAISGRSSASYEQYF,TGTGCCATCAGTGGGCGGAGTAGCGCCTCCTACGAGCAGTACTTC
TRBJ2-3,TRBV20-1,-,few,CSARDGVKGFTDTQYF,TGCAGTGCGAGGGATGGGGTGAAGGGATTCACAGATACGCAGTATTTT
TRBJ2-1,TRBV9,-,-,CASSVNAGSEQFF,TGTGCCAGCAGCGTCAACGCGGGGTCTGAGCAGTTCTTC
TRBJ2-5,TRBV6-2/TRBV6-3,-,few,CASSWGRSTETQYF,TGTGCCAGCAGTTGGGGACGGTCTACCGAGACCCAGTACTTC
TRBJ2-1,TRBV3-1,-,-,CASSQEGVGNGYNEQFF,TGTGCCAGCAGCCAAGAAGGTGTGGGTAACGGGTACAATGAGCAGTTCTTC
TRBJ2-7,TRBV7-3,-,-,CASSLTPPSTTRDYEQYF,TGTGCCAGCAGCTTAACTCCCCCTTCTACCACTAGGGACTACGAGCAGTACTTC
TRBJ2-3,TRBV12-3/TRBV12-4,-,few,CASSLGRLRVSTDTQYF,TGTGCCAGCAGTTTAGGGCGACTACGGGTCAGCACAGATACGCAGTATTTT
TRBJ2-1,TRBV20-1,-,-,CSARDTKWDNRNEQFF,TGCAGTGCTAGAGATACGAAGTGGGATAATAGGAATGAGCAGTTCTTC
TRBJ2-3,TRBV27,-,-,CASSSIGGLLGKAQYF,TGTGCCAGCAGTTCGATTGGGGGACTGCTAGGTAAGGCGCAGTATTTT
TRBJ2-7,TRBV3-1,TRBD1,-,CASSKQTGVYEQYF,TGTGCCAGCAGCAAGCAGACAGGGGTCTACGAGCAGTACTTC
TRBJ1-1,TRBV5-1,TRBD1,once,CASSPGQGGVDTEAFF,TGCGCCAGCAGCCCCGGACAGGGAGGGGTGGACACTGAAGCTTTCTTT
TRBJ2-7,TRBV3-1,-,-,CASSQEDTGYEQYF,TGTGCCAGCAGCCAAGAGGATACGGGGTACGAGCAGTACTTC
TRBJ2-3,TRBV4-2,-,-,CASSLNVEDTQYF,TGTGCCAGCAGCCTAAACGTTGAAGATACGCAGTATTTT
TRBJ2-3,TRBV29-1,-,few,CSVPRGGSTDTQYF,TGCAGCGTTCCGAGGGGGGGGTCGACGGATACGCAGTATTTT
TRBJ2-7,TRBV4-1,TRBD2,-,CASSQETSVYGQYF,TGCGCCAGCAGCCAAGAGACTAGCGTCTACGGGCAGTACTTC
TRBJ1-1,TRBV5-1,-,-,CASSFRGPVNTKLFF,TGCGCCAGCAGCTTCCGGGGCCCGGTCAACACAAAGCTTTTCTTT
TRBJ1-2,TRBV7-8,TRBD1,-,CASSRRDRESYTF,TGTGCCAGCAGTCGCCGGGACAGGGAGAGTTACACCTTC
TRBJ1-1,TRBV7-2,-,-,CASSLGSGVTEAFF,TGTGCCAGCAGCTTAGGGTCCGGAGTCACTGAAGCTTTCTTT
TRBJ2-7,TRBV6-5,-,-,CASSYLSSGEQYF,TGTGCCAGCAGTTACCTCTCTTCGGGGGAGCAGTACTTC